A single sample is the source of the 13 T cell receptor beta chains below, sequenced in a study of cytomegalovirus exposure and HLA in healthy donors (dated by TCRdb to between 2016 and 2019). Library preparation was by the immunoSEQ multiplex PCR assay. For the multiplex PCR, a mixture combining 60 forward primers for TCR Vbeta segments and 13 reverse primers for TCR Jbeta segments was used. The source is immuneACCESS, and TCRdb retained only in-frame sequences with V and J called. Part of the clones is not carried over; for the studies checked, unresolved V genes explain less than half of this, and the remainder is unexplained. Here the sample has approximately 170,000 clones; roughly 79% occur a single time. 2% to 2.5% of the sample is taken by the ten largest. The specimen sequenced was PBMCs. The receptor source for this set is a woman in her twenties or thirties in good health and CMV-seropositive.

A few counts support this clone. V and J are TRBV5-1 and TRBJ2-3; D is unresolved. The length of the CDR3 is 15 residues. In germline, CDR1 is SGHRS, CDR2 YFSETQ. V shed 0 bases and J shed 0 bases, with 8 bases lying between them. The DNA for the CDR3 is TGCGCCAGCAGCTTGGCCAGGTATAGCACAGATACGCAGTATTTT. Its translation: CASSLARYSTDTQYF.

This clone was recorded once. The gene calls are TRBV30 and TRBJ2-7; TRBD2 matches 7 bases. V gave up 4 bases and J gave up 3 bases; unmatched junction bases: 9. The CDR3 is 14 amino acids. The germline V gene encodes CDR1 GTSNPN and CDR2 SVGIG (reference sequence). CDR3 residues: CAWNKFGGSYEQYF. The CDR3 bases are TGTGCCTGGAATAAATTCGGGGGGAGCTACGAGCAGTACTTC. Full variable domain (missing parts from reference TRBV30 and TRBJ2-7): SQTIHQWPATLVQPVGSPLSLECTVEGTSNPNLYWYRQAAGRGLQLLFYSVGIGQISSEVPQNLSASRPQDRQFILSSKKLLLSDSGFYLCAWNKFGGSYEQYFGPGTRLTVT.

This chain links TRBV7-2 with TRBJ1-3; D might be TRBD1 (5 bases). The CDR3 sequence is 15 residues long. Germline V gene lookup returns CDR1 SGHTA and CDR2 FQGNSA. Trimming stripped 0 bases from V and 3 bases from J, with 9 bases between. This CDR3 is CASSLALRGGNTIYF. The CDR3, as DNA: TGTGCCAGCAGCTTAGCGCTAAGGGGTGGAAACACCATATATTTT.

The rearrangement joins TRBV9 to TRBJ1-1; D gene ambiguous. V lost 3 bases and J 5 bases, leaving 11 bases between the germline ends. The CDR3 loop spans 13 amino acids. From germline, CDR1 is SGDLS and CDR2 YYNGEE. DNA of the CDR3: TGTGCCAGCAGCGGGTCGCCGGGGACTGAAGCTTTCTTT. This sequence encodes CASSGSPGTEAFF.

The chain couples TRBV6-5 to TRBJ2-5; 7 bases agree with TRBD1. Germline V gene lookup returns CDR1 MNHEY and CDR2 SVGAGI. The V and J ends lost 6 bases and 4 bases, in that order; junction bases with no gene match: 8. This CDR3 is built from 14 residues. The CDR3 loop is CASSPTTGIETQYF. DNA of the CDR3: TGTGCCAGCAGCCCCACGACAGGGATAGAGACCCAGTACTTC.

This chain links TRBV10-3 with TRBJ2-7; 7 bases agree with TRBD1. The ends lost 6 bases at V and 3 bases at J; junction bases unmatched: 5. This CDR3 is built from 13 residues. Looked up from germline, CDR1 is ENHRY and CDR2 is SYGVKD. This chain's CDR3 is CAIRGTDHYEQYF. CDR3 in DNA: TGTGCCATCAGGGGGACAGATCACTACGAGCAGTACTTC.

The gene calls are TRBV7-6 and TRBJ2-7; tentative D call: TRBD1 (8 bases). The CDR3 contains 14 residues. Trimming took 1 base from V and 7 from J, leaving 14 bases between them. Per the germline V gene, CDR1 is SGHVS and CDR2 is FNYEAQ. The CDR3, as DNA: TGTGCCAGCAGCTTAGGGACAGGGAGGGGAGAGCAGTACTTC. Amino acid sequence: CASSLGTGRGEQYF. The whole variable domain, filled in from reference TRBV7-6 and TRBJ2-7, reads GAGVSQSPRYKVTKRGQDVALRCDPISGHVSLYWYRQALGQGPEFLTYFNYEAQQDKSGLPNDRFSAERPEGSISTLTIQRTEQRDSAMYRCASSLGTGRGEQYFGPGTRLTVT.

The chain carries TRBV9 and TRBJ2-3; 9 nucleotides line up with TRBD2. CDR3 length: 16 amino acids. V lost 0 bases and J lost 4; bases outside the gene matches: 6. Per germline, CDR1 SGDLS and CDR2 YYNGEE. This CDR3 is CASSVEPSGTADTQYF. CDR3 coding DNA: TGTGCCAGCAGCGTAGAGCCTAGCGGGACCGCAGATACGCAGTATTTT.

The chain recombines TRBV10-2 with TRBJ2-1; D is possibly TRBD2 (6 bases). Looked up from germline, CDR1 is WSHSY and CDR2 is SAAADI. Trimming stripped 6 bases from V and 3 bases from J, with 15 bases between. CDR3 length: 15 residues. As DNA, the CDR3 is TGCGCCAGCAGACTGGGACTGAGCCTCTACAATGAGCAGTTCTTC. Its translation: CASRLGLSLYNEQFF.

This clone was seen only a few times. Other DNA sequences in this specimen translate into the identical CDR3. This sequence joins TRBV2 and TRBJ1-1; no definite D call. CDR3 length: 13 residues. The germline CDR1 and CDR2 sequences are SNHLY and FYNNEI. The V end was cut by 8 bases, the J end by 0 bases, with 10 bases between. CDR3 sequence: CASSRGLNTEAFF. CDR3 in DNA: TGTGCCAGCTCGAGAGGCCTGAACACTGAAGCTTTCTTT.

The gene calls are TRBV5-3 and TRBJ1-1, with TRBD1 identical over 12 bases. TRBV5-3 is noted as an ORF with a role that remains uncertain. V lost 0 bases and J lost 5; bases outside the gene matches: 8. The CDR3 is 17 amino acids. Written as DNA, the CDR3 is TGTGCCAGAAGCTTGGCGGGACAGGGGGCCGTGGAAACTGAAGCTTTCTTT. Encoded protein: CARSLAGQGAVETEAFF.

This clone was counted a few times. J is TRBJ1-4 and V is TRBV4-2; TRBD1 might be the D (5 bases). Trimming removed 0 bases from V and 4 bases from J, with 15 bases in between. CDR1 is LGHNA, CDR2 YNFKEQ, per germline. The CDR3 loop spans 17 amino acids. This chain's CDR3 is CASSQDWIRGINEKLFF. The CDR3 nucleotides read TGTGCCAGCAGCCAAGATTGGATTCGGGGGATTAATGAAAAACTGTTTTTT.

The sample holds a few counts of this clone. This sequence joins TRBV9 and TRBJ1-3; 9 nucleotides match TRBD1. CDR3 length: 17 residues. V lost 0 bases to trimming and J lost 2 bases; unmatched junction nucleotides: 6. The V gene's germline CDR1 is SGDLS and CDR2 YYNGEE. The CDR3 DNA follows: TGTGCCAGCAGCGTAGTTCCGGGACAGGGTCCTGGAAACACCATATATTTT. Translation: CASSVVPGQGPGNTIYF.